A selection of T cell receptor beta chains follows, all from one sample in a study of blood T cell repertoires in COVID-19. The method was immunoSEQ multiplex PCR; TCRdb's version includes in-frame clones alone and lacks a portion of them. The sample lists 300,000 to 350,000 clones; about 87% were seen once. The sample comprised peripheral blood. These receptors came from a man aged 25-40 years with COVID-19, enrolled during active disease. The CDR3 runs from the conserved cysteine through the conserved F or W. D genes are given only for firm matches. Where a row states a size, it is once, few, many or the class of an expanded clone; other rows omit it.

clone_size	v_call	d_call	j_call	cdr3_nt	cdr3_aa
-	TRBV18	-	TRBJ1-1	TGTGCCAGCTCATCCGTCGGGGGGGTTAACACTGAAGCTTTCTTT	CASSSVGGVNTEAFF
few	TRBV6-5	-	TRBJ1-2	TGTGCCAGCAGAAGGGACACCTTTAACTATGGCTACACCTTC	CASRRDTFNYGYTF
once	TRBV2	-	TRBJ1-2	TGTGCCAGCAGTCAGACATCAGCTAACTATGGCTACACCTTC	CASSQTSANYGYTF
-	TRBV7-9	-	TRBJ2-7	TGTGCCAGCAGCTTAGCTGACAGTTTCTACGAGCAGTACTTC	CASSLADSFYEQYF
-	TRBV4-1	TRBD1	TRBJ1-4	TGCGCCAGCAGCCCAGGGACAGTAAATGAAAAACTGTTTTTT	CASSPGTVNEKLFF
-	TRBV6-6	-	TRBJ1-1	TGTGCCAGCAGACAGGGACAACCGAACACTGAAGCTTTCTTT	CASRQGQPNTEAFF
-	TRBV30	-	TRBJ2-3	TGTGCCTGGAGCCTTTTAGGGAGTCGGGCAGATACGCAGTATTTT	CAWSLLGSRADTQYF
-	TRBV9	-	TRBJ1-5	TGTGCCAGCAGCGTAGGGGGGGATTCTAGTCAGCCCCAGCATTTT	CASSVGGDSSQPQHF
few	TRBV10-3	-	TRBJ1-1	TGTGCCATCAGCACGACAGTCCAGAACACTGAAGCTTTCTTT	CAISTTVQNTEAFF
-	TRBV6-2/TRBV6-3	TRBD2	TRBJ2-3	TGTGCCAGCAGCCCCATTGCTCGACTAGCCCCAAGCACAGATACGCAGTATTTT	CASSPIARLAPSTDTQYF
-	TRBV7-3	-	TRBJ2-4	TGTGCCAGCAGCTTAACGGGCTCAGAAAACATTCAGTACTTC	CASSLTGSENIQYF
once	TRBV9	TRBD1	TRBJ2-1	TGTGCCAGCAGCCCGGGACAGGGGTTCTACAATGAGCAGTTCTTC	CASSPGQGFYNEQFF
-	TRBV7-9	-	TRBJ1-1	TGTGCCAGCACCCGGAGTTGGCCGAACACTGAAGCTTTCTTT	CASTRSWPNTEAFF
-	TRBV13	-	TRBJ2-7	TGTGCCAGCAGCTTCATCCGGTTCGAGCAGTACTTC	CASSFIRFEQYF
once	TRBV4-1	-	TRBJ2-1	TGCGCCAGCAGCCGCTCCATTCTAGGACATGAAAACAATGAGCAGTTCTTC	CASSRSILGHENNEQFF
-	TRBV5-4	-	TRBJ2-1	TGTGCCAGCAGCTCCCCACTAGGTGGGAGTGGCTACAATGAGCAGTTCTTC	CASSSPLGGSGYNEQFF
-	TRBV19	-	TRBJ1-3	TGTGCCAGTAGTATAGATGGCGGCGTGATCGAAAGAGGCATATATTTT	CASSIDGGVIERGIYF
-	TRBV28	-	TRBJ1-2	TGTGCCAGCTCACCAGACTATGGCTACACCTTC	CASSPDYGYTF
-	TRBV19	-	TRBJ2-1	TGTGCCAGTAGTTCCCGAATCATTAAGTTGGGGACTTACAATGAGCAGTTCTTC	CASSSRIIKLGTYNEQFF
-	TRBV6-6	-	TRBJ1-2	TGTGCCGGGGGGACTCCCGAACCCCACTATGGCTACACCTTC	CAGGTPEPHYGYTF
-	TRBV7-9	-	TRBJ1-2	TGTGCCAGCAGCCCCCCCTGGACAGAGAACTATGGCTACACCTTC	CASSPPWTENYGYTF
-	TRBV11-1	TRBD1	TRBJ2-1	TGTGCCAGCAGCCTTGGACAGGGTAGGAATGAGCAGTTCTTC	CASSLGQGRNEQFF
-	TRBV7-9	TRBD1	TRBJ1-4	TGTGCCAGCAGCCCGAGGACAGGAACGGCAGAAAAACTGTTTTTT	CASSPRTGTAEKLFF
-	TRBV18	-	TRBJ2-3	TGTGCCAGCTCCCTCGGGAGTGCAGATACGCAGTATTTT	CASSLGSADTQYF
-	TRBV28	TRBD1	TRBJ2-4	TGTGCCAGCAGCTTACAGGGGGCCAAAAACATTCAGTACTTC	CASSLQGAKNIQYF
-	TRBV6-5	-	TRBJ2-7	TGTGCCAGCAGTTACGGGACAAGATACTACGAGCAGTACTTC	CASSYGTRYYEQYF
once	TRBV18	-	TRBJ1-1	TGTGCCAGCTCAGCTGGTGGGCGGGACACTGAAGCTTTCTTT	CASSAGGRDTEAFF
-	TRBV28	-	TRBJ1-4	TGTGCCAGCAGTCCTCCAACGGGGATTAACGAAAAACTGTTTTTT	CASSPPTGINEKLFF
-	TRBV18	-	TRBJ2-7	TGTGCCAGCTCACCGGTGACAGGATTGAACGAGCAGTACTTC	CASSPVTGLNEQYF
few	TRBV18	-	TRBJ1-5	TGTGCCAGCTCACCACCGAGGGGGGGCTTAGGTAGGAGCAATCAGCCCCAGCATTTT	CASSPPRGGLGRSNQPQHF
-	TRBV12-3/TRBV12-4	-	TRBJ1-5	TGTGCCAGCAGTCGGGACACTAATCAGCCCCAGCATTTT	CASSRDTNQPQHF
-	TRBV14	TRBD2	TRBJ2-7	TGTGCCAGCAGCCAGGGACTAGTGGGAGAGCAGTACTTC	CASSQGLVGEQYF
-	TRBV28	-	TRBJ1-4	TGTGCCAGCCTTGACGCGGGGAGAACTAATGAAAAACTGTTTTTT	CASLDAGRTNEKLFF
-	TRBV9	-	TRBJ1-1	TGTGCCAGCAGTGGAGGCTTAGTGTTGGGGAACACTGAAGCTTTCTTT	CASSGGLVLGNTEAFF
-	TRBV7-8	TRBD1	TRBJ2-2	TGTGCCAGCAGCCCCGGGACAGCCGGGGAGCTGTTTTTT	CASSPGTAGELFF